Given below is one T cell receptor (beta chain) in context. Its antigen remains unknown. The sample belongs to a study of blood T cells in healthy people across ages. The study, taken as a whole, reports: Per million T cells, the diversity of TCR beta decreased roughly linearly as age advanced. Any conclusive comparison of naive versus antigen-experienced cells was prevented by using unsorted PBMCs.

V dropped 4 bases and J dropped 3 bases, with 15 bases sitting between them. The germline V gene has CDR1 SGHDN and CDR2 FVKESK. The CDR3 covers 15 residues. PBMCs numbering at least 6.5 million were isolated per sample. Combining a sample-barcoded 5' primer with a J-beta primer mix, a second PCR ran for roughly 6 to 12 cycles. TCRdb reanalysed the 5' RACE reads using MiXCR and keeps one entry per CDR3 protein. The sample records some 880,000 distinct CDR3 sequences, 35% to 40% being singletons. The V call is TRBV14, the J call TRBJ1-1, with D maybe TRBD1 (6 bases). This receptor was obtained from a young man in good health. The specimen sequenced was blood. The CDR3 sequence: CASSLQGFRYTEAFF. CDR3 DNA: TGTGCCAGCAGCCTACAGGGATTCAGGTACACTGAAGCTTTCTTT.